The rows below give T cell receptor beta chains drawn from one sample of a study of cytomegalovirus exposure and HLA in healthy donors. Clones were sequenced by immunoSEQ multiplex PCR, and TCRdb holds only the in-frame ones, with some missing. The profile shows roughly 120,000 clones, 86% of them singletons. The sequenced sample consisted of PBMCs. The source is a man younger than 30 in good health and CMV-seronegative. Both conserved end residues are part of each CDR3.

j_call v_call cdr3_aa
TRBJ1-5 TRBV7-8 CASRMDIAQPQHF
TRBJ2-7 TRBV6-6 CASSFDSTIYEQYF
TRBJ1-6 TRBV2 CARTDRYNSPLHF
TRBJ1-1 TRBV6-5 CASCTLNTEAFF
TRBJ2-3 TRBV2 CASSTSGGASDTQYF
TRBJ2-7 TRBV19 CASSRIRDRSEEQYF
TRBJ2-5 TRBV25-1 CASSEYGSALQETQYF
TRBJ1-1 TRBV27 CASSRTGMTEAFF
TRBJ1-1 TRBV5-6 CASSLAVNTEAFF
TRBJ2-1 TRBV13 CASSYPSGSFNEQFF
TRBJ2-1 TRBV19 CASSNFESHEQFF
TRBJ2-7 TRBV30 CAYTGDEQYF
TRBJ2-7 TRBV5-6 CASSLPWSSGSSFVYEQYF
TRBJ2-1 TRBV5-8 CASSLDSGDNEQFF
TRBJ2-2 TRBV11-2 CASSPQGLTGELFF
TRBJ2-7 TRBV28 CASSFLQGGNEQYF
TRBJ2-5 TRBV11-3 CASSRGASQETQYF
TRBJ2-6 TRBV2 CASTQGRTSGANVLTF
TRBJ1-3 TRBV7-7 CASSLRTGYAGNTIYF
TRBJ2-5 TRBV29-1 CSVGGQGWQYF
TRBJ2-7 TRBV2 CASSDPDRVVDEQYF
TRBJ2-3 TRBV27 CASSLSRGIVSTDTQYF
TRBJ1-5 TRBV6-6 CASSRTKGVQPQHF
TRBJ1-1 TRBV13 CASPPGGSNSRVNTEAFF
TRBJ1-5 TRBV19 CASSGQDRFPYNQPQHF
TRBJ2-1 TRBV19 CASGEQSYNEQFF
TRBJ1-1 TRBV11-2 CASSRRQGGTEAFF
TRBJ2-1 TRBV5-1 CASSRIRGEANEQFF